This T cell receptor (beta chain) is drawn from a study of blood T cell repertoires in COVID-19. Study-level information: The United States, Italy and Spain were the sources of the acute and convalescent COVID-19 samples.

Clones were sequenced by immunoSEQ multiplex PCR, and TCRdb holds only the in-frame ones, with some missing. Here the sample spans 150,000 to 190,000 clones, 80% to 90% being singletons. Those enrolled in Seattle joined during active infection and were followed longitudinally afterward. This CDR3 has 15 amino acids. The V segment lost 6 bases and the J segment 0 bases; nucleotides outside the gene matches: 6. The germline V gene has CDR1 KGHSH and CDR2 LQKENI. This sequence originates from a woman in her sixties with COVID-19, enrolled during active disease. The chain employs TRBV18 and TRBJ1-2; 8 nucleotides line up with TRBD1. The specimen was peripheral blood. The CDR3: CASSRDRPPNYGYTF. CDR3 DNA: TGTGCCAGCTCCCGGGACAGGCCCCCTAACTATGGCTACACCTTC.